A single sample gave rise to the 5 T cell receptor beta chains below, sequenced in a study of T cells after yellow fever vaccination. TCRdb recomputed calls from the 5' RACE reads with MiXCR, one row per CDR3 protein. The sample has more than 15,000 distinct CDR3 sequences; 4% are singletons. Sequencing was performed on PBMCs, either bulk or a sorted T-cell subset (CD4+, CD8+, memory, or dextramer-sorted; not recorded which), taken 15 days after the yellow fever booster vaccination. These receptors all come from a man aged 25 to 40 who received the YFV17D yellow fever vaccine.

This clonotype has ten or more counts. DNA for the CDR3: TGTGCCAGCAGCTTAGCTAGTATAGCACTAGCGGACACTGAAGCTTTCTTT. The encoded protein is CASSLASIALADTEAFF. The chain combines TRBV7-8 with TRBJ1-1; D remains ambiguous. This CDR3 is built from 17 residues. Germline V gene data show CDR1 as SGHVS and CDR2 as FQNEAQ. V lost 0 bases, J lost 3 bases, and 17 bases lay in between. Complete variable domain (other parts from reference TRBV7-8 and TRBJ1-1): GAGVSQSPRYKVAKRGQDVALRCDPISGHVSLFWYQQALGQGPEFLTYFQNEAQLDKSGLPSDRFFAERPEGSVSTLKIQRTQQEDSAVYLCASSLASIALADTEAFFGQGTRLTVV.

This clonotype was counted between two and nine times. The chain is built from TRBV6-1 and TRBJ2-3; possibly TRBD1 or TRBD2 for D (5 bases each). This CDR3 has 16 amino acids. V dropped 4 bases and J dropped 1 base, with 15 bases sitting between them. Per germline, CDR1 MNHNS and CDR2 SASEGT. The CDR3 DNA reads TGTGCCAGCAGTGTTCCCCGGGACCCAGGCACAGATACGCAGTATTTT. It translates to CASSVPRDPGTDTQYF.

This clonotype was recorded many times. DNA for the CDR3: TGTGCCACCAGCCCAGTCGGGGGAATGGAGACCCAGTACTTC. This gives the protein CATSPVGGMETQYF. The chain links TRBV15 to TRBJ2-5, with a weak D call TRBD2 (6 bases). Per germline, CDR1 LNHNV and CDR2 YYDKDF (reference sequence). The V gene lost 5 bases and the J gene lost 5 bases, with 15 bases spanning the gap. The CDR3 is 14 residues long.

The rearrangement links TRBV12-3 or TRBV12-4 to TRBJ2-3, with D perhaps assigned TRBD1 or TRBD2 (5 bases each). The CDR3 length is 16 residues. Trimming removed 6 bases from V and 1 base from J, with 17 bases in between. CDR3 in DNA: TGTGCCAGCAGCCTCTGGGACCCCGACGGCACAGATACGCAGTATTTT. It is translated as CASSLWDPDGTDTQYF.

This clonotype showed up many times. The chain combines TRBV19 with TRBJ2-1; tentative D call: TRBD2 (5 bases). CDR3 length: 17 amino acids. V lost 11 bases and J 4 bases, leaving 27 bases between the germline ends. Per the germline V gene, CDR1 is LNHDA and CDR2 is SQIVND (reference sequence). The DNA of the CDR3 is TGTGCCTCCCGTAGCGCCCTTTCTGCGGCCCGGTACAATGAGCAGTTCTTC. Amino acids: CASRSALSAARYNEQFF.